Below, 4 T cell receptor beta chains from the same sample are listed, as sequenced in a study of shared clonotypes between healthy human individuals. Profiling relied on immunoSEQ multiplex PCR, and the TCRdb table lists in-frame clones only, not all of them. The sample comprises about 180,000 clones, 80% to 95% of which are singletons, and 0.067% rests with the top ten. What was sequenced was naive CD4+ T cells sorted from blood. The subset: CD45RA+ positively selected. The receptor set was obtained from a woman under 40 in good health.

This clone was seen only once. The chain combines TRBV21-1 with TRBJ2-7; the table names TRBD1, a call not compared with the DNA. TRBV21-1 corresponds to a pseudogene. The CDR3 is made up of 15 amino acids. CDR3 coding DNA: TGTGCCAGCAGCAAAGCCGATGGACAGGGCCACGAGCAGTACTTC. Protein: CASSKADGQGHEQYF.

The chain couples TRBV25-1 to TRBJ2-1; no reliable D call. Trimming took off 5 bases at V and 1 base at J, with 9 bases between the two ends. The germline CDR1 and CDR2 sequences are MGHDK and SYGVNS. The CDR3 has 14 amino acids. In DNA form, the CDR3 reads TGTGCCAGCAGTAATTTTTATTCCTACAATGAGCAGTTCTTC. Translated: CASSNFYSYNEQFF.

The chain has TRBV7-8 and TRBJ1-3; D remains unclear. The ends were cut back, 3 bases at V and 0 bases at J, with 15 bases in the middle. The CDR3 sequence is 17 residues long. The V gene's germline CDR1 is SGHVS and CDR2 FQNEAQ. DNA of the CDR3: TGTGCCAGCAGCTTTTTGGTAGGATCTATCTCTGGAAACACCATATATTTT. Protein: CASSFLVGSISGNTIYF.

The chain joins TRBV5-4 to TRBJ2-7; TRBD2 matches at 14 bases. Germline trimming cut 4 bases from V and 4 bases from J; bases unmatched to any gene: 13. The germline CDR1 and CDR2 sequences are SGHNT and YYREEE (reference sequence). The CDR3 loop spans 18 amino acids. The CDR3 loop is CASSRQWGTSGSSYEQYF. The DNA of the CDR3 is TGTGCCAGCAGCCGCCAATGGGGGACTAGCGGGAGTTCTTACGAGCAGTACTTC.